The sample holds many counts of the clone carrying this TCR beta chain. The antigen remains undetermined. TCRdb redid the calling of the reads with MiXCR, one entry per CDR3 protein. The sample shows more than 150,000 distinct CDR3 sequences, roughly 19% of them seen only once. These data originate in a study of T cell repertoires in cytomegalovirus infection. Study results and caveats: In two of eight donors, the top clonotype was HLA-C-restricted CMV-specific. Based on cumulative public TCR beta family frequency, carriers of CMV plus the relevant HLA were identified.

Material: PBMCs. The TCR comes from a human donor in good health (CMV status not recorded). Some clones in this sample may be carry-over from other donors' samples.

The CDR3 sequence is CASSWSGGAATGELFF. The CDR3 DNA sequence: TGCGCCAGCAGCTGGAGCGGGGGGGCAGCCACCGGGGAGCTGTTTTTT. This chain connects TRBV5-1 to TRBJ2-2, with 10 nucleotides matching TRBD2. Germline V lookup: CDR1 SGHRS, CDR2 YFSETQ. CDR3 length: 16 amino acids. Trimming at V came to 3 bases and at J to 4 bases, leaving 6 bases not matched to a gene.